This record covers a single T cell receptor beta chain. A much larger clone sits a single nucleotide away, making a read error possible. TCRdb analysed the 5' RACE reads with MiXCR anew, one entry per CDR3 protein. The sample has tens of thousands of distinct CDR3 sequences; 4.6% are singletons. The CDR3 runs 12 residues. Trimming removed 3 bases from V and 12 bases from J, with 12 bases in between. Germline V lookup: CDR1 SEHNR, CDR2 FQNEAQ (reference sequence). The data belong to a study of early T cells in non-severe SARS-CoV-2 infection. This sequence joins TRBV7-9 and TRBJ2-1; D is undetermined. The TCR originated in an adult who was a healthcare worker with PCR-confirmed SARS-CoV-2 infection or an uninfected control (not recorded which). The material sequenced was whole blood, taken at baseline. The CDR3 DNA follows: TGTGCCAGCAGCTTCGCAACAGAAGTGCAGTTCTTC. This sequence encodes CASSFATEVQFF.